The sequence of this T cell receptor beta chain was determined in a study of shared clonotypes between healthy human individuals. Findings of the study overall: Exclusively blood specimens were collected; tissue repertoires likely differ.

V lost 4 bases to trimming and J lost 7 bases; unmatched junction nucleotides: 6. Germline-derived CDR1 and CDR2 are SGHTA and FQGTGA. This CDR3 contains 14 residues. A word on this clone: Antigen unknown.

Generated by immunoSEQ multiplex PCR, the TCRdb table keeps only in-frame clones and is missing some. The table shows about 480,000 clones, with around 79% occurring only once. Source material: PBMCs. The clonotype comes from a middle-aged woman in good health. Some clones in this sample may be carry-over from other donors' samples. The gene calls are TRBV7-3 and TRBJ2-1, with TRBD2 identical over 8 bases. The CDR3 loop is CASSSSGSGNEQFF. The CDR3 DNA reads TGTGCCAGCAGCTCAAGCGGGAGTGGTAATGAGCAGTTCTTC.